Below, 12 T cell receptor beta chains from the same sample are listed, as sequenced in a study of regulatory T cells in long-lasting Graves disease. Time point given: persistent/refractory GD, antithyroid drugs over 5 years with positive TRAb. The TCR library was prepared using RNA isolated from PBMCs. Both iRepertoire HTBI primers and Arm-PCR of CDR3 regions were used to build the TCR beta libraries. A single record per CDR3 protein comes from TCRdb applying MiXCR to the multiplex PCR reads. The data hold about 400,000 distinct CDR3 sequences, with roughly 20% observed a single time. Sequencing used peripheral blood mononuclear cells (PBMCs), obtained when the disease was refractory, from a patient treated with antithyroid drugs. These receptors all stem from a female donor with Graves disease.

The chain combines TRBV4-1 with TRBJ1-1; 9 bases are shared with TRBD1. V was pared by 0 bases and J by 6 bases, with 8 bases of the junction left unmatched. This CDR3 is built from 16 residues. In germline, CDR1 is MGHRA, CDR2 YSYEKL. The CDR3 DNA is TGCGCCAGCAGCCAAGAACAGGGGGCGAGTACAGCTGAAGCTTTCTTT. Translating gives CASSQEQGASTAEAFF.

This clonotype came up many times. This rearrangement joins TRBV12-3 or TRBV12-4 to TRBJ2-2, with D possibly being TRBD2 (6 bases). The CDR3 is 15 amino acids. Trimming pared 4 bases from V and 2 bases from J, leaving 11 bases between. In nucleotides, the CDR3 is TGTGCCAGCAGTTCGGGACTGCTCAACACCGGGGAGCTGTTTTTT. Protein: CASSSGLLNTGELFF.

The V call is TRBV28, the J call TRBJ2-1, with D hard to call. This CDR3 contains 14 residues. V was pared by 5 bases and J by 0 bases, with 8 bases between. Germline V CDR1 and CDR2: MDHEN, SYDVKM. The CDR3 here is CASSKESSYNEQFF. CDR3 coding DNA: TGTGCCAGCAGTAAGGAGAGCTCCTACAATGAGCAGTTCTTC.

V and J are TRBV7-3 and TRBJ2-3; 7 nucleotides align to TRBD2. Per the germline V gene, CDR1 is SGHTA and CDR2 is FQGTGA. V shed 2 bases and J 4 bases; nucleotides not matched to a gene: 12. The CDR3 runs 17 residues. The DNA of the CDR3 is TGTGCCAGCAGCTTATCCCCTCTCCTGGGAGGGGCAGATACGCAGTATTTT. Translating gives CASSLSPLLGGADTQYF.

This chain connects TRBV20-1 to TRBJ1-2, with D unresolved. The germline CDR1 and CDR2 sequences are DFQATT and SNEGSKA (reference sequence). The CDR3 totals 12 residues. V was cut by 6 bases and J by 4 bases, with 12 bases left in between. CDR3 in amino acids: CSATREGYGYTF. As DNA, the CDR3 is TGCAGTGCCACCCGGGAGGGCTATGGCTACACCTTC.

The rearrangement joins TRBV24-1 to TRBJ1-2; no reliable D call. The germline gives CDR1 KGHDR, CDR2 SFDVKD. V lost 4 bases to trimming and J lost 8 bases, with 7 bases between them. The CDR3 extends over 11 amino acids. CDR3 sequence: CATSDHTGYTF. In nucleotides, the CDR3 is TGTGCCACCAGTGACCACACCGGCTACACCTTC.

This clonotype was found many times. The V call is TRBV2, the J call TRBJ2-7; perhaps TRBD1 as D (6 bases). The germline CDR1 and CDR2 sequences are SNHLY and FYNNEI. V lost 7 bases and J lost 5, with 21 bases in between. The CDR3 runs 15 residues. The CDR3 here is CASTTSTGMGNEQYF. The CDR3 DNA reads as TGTGCCAGCACCACATCGACAGGAATGGGGAACGAGCAGTACTTC.

This clonotype was counted at least ten times. The gene calls are TRBV30 and TRBJ1-5; 9 bases agree with TRBD1. Germline trimming cut 8 bases from V and 6 bases from J; bases unmatched to any gene: 11. Per germline, CDR1 GTSNPN and CDR2 SVGIG (reference sequence). The CDR3 contains 14 residues. Written as DNA, the CDR3 is TGTGCCGGGTCCGGGACAGGGCAGAGTCAGCCCCAGCATTTT. Its translation is CAGSGTGQSQPQHF.

This clonotype was detected ten times or more. The rearrangement uses TRBV27 and TRBJ2-7; weak D call: TRBD1 (6 bases). Trimming shortened V by 0 bases and J by 0 bases, and 12 bases separated the two germline ends. Looked up from germline, CDR1 is MNHEY and CDR2 is SMNVEV (reference sequence). CDR3 length equals 16 residues. CDR3 DNA sequence: TGTGCCAGCAGTTTATCGGCAGGGGTACTCTCCTACGAGCAGTACTTC. Residues: CASSLSAGVLSYEQYF.

This clonotype showed up many times. This rearrangement joins TRBV18 to TRBJ2-5; TRBD1 matches at 10 bases. This CDR3 is built from 15 residues. Losses at the gene ends were 4 bases for V and 4 bases for J; bases not matched to a gene: 6. Germline V gene lookup returns CDR1 KGHSH and CDR2 LQKENI. In DNA, the CDR3 is TGTGCCAGCTCACTTACCCGGACAGGGGGAGAGACCCAGTACTTC. Translation gives CASSLTRTGGETQYF.

This clonotype was detected many times. V usage is TRBV2 and J usage is TRBJ2-7; the D gene is possibly TRBD1 (6 bases). This CDR3 spans 14 amino acids. V gave up 4 bases and J gave up 6 bases, with 16 bases separating them. Germline V gene data show CDR1 as SNHLY and CDR2 as FYNNEI. This CDR3 is CASSVTSGQPEQYF. DNA of the CDR3: TGTGCCAGCAGTGTTACGTCGGGACAACCCGAGCAGTACTTC. Filled out from reference TRBV2 and TRBJ2-7, the complete variable domain reads EPEVTQTPSHQVTQMGQEVILRCVPISNHLYFYWYRQILGQKVEFLVSFYNNEISEKSEIFDDQFSVERPDGSNFTLKIRSTKLEDSAMYFCASSVTSGQPEQYFGPGTRLTVT.

The rearrangement links TRBV12-3 or TRBV12-4 to TRBJ2-2, with D perhaps TRBD2 (8 bases). V was clipped by 7 bases and J by 5 bases, with 20 bases between them. CDR3 length: 16 amino acids. For the CDR3, the DNA is TGTGCCAGCACCCCAGGGGGTAGCGGGACGACCGGGGAGCTGTTTTTT. It encodes CASTPGGSGTTGELFF.